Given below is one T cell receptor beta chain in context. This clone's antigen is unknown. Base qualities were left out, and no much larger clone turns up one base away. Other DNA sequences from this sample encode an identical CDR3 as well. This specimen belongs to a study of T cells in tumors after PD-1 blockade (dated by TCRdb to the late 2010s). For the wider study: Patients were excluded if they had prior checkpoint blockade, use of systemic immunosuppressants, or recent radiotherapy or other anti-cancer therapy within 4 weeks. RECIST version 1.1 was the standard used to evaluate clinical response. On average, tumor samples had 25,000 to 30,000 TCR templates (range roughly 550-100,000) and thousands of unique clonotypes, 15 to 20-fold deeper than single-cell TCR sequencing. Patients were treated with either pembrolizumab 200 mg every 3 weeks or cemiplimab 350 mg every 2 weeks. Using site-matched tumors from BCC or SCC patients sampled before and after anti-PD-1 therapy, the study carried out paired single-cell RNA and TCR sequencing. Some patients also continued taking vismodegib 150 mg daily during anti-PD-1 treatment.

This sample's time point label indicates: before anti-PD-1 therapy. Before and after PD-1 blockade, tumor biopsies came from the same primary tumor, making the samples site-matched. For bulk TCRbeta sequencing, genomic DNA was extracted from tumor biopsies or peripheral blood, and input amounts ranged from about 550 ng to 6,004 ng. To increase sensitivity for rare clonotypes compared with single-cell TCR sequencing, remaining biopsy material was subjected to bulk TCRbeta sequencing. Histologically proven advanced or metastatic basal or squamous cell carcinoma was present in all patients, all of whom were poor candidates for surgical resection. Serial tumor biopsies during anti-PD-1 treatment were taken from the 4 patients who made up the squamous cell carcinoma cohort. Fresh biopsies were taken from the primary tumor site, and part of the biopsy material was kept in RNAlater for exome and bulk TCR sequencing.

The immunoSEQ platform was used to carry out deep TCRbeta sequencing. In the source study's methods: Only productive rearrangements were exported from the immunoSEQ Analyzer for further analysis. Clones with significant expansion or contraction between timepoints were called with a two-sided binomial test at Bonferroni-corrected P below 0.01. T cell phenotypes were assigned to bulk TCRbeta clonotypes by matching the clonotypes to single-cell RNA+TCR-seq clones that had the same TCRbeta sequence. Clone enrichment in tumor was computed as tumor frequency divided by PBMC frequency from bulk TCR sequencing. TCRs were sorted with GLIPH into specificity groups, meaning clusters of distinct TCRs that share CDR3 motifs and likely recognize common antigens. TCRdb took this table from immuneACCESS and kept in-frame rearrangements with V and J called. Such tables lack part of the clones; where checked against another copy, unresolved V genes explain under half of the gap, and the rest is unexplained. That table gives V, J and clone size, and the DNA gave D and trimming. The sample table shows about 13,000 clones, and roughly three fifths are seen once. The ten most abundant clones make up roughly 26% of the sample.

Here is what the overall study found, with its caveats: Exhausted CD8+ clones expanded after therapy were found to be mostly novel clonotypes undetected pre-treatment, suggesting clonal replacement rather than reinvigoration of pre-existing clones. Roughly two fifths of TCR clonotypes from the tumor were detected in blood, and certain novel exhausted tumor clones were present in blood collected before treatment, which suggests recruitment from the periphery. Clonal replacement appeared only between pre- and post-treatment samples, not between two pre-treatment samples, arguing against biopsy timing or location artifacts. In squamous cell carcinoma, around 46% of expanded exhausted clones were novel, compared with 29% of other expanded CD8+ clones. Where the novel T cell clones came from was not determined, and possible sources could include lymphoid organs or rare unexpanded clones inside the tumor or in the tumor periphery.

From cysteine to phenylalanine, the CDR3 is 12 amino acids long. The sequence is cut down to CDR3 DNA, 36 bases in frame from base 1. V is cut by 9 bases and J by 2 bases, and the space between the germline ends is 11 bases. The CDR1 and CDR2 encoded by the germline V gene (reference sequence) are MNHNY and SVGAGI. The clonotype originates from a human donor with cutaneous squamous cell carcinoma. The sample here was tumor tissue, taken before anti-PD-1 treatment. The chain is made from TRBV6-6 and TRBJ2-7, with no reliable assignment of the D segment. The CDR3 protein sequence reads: CASRTEAYEQYF. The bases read TGTGCCAGTCGGACCGAAGCCTACGAGCAGTACTTC.